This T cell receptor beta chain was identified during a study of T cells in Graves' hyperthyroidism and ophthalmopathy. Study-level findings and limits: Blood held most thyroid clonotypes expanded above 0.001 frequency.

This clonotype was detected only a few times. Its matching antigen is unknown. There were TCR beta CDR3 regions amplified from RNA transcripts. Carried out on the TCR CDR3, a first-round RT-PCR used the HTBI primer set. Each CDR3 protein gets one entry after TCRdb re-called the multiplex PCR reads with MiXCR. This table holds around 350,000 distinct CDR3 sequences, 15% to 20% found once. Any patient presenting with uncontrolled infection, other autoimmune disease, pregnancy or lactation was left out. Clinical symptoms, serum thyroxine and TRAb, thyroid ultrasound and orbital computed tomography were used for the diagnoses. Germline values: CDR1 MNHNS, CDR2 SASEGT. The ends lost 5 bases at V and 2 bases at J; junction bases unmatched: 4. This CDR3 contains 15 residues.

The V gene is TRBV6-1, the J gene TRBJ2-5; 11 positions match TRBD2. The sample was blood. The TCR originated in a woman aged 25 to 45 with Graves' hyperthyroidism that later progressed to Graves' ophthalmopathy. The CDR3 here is CASSRGLAVQETQYF. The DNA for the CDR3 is TGTGCCAGCAGTCGGGGACTAGCGGTACAAGAGACCCAGTACTTC.